This TCR beta chain originates from a study of blood T cell repertoires in COVID-19. Measured with immunoSEQ multiplex PCR; TCRdb has only the in-frame clones, and not every one. The sample includes 100,000 or so clones, roughly 80% of them seen just once. V was pared by 1 base and J by 0 bases, with 10 bases between. Per germline, CDR1 SGHVS and CDR2 FQNEAQ. The CDR3 extends over 16 amino acids. Sequenced: peripheral blood. The V call is TRBV7-8, the J call TRBJ1-3; D gene unclear. This clonotype was obtained from an elderly woman with acute or convalescent COVID-19. DNA of the CDR3: TGTGCCAGCAGCTTAGAACAGCCCTACTCTGGAAACACCATATATTTT. Translated, it gives CASSLEQPYSGNTIYF.